The entry that follows covers one TCR beta chain sequence. The entry originates in a study of blood T cell repertoires in COVID-19. Turning to the study itself: There were acute and convalescent COVID-19 samples, and they came from the United States, Italy and Spain.

The repertoire was sequenced with immunoSEQ multiplex PCR; TCRdb's copy has only in-frame clones and lacks some. The sample has approximately 440,000 clones, 75% to 90% seen once; the top ten hold under 0.75%. The clonotype was recovered from a young woman who had recovered from COVID-19. The sample taken for sequencing was PBMCs or T cells enriched from blood (not recorded which).

The CDR3 sequence: CASSVGDSNIYEQYF. The CDR3 DNA reads as TGTGCCAGCTCTGTAGGGGACAGCAATATTTACGAGCAGTACTTC. This chain joins TRBV11-2 and TRBJ2-7; TRBD1 matches at 7 bases. CDR1 and CDR2 (germline): SGHAT, FQNNGV. This CDR3 spans 15 amino acids. The V segment lost 8 bases and the J segment 4 bases; nucleotides outside the gene matches: 14.